This entry describes one T cell receptor beta chain. The CDR3 spans 14 residues. V was trimmed by 5 bases and J by 5 bases, leaving 15 bases between them. Germline CDR1 SGHTA, CDR2 FQGTGA. Repertoires were generated with immunoSEQ multiplex PCR, while TCRdb's copy carries only in-frame clones and drops some. The data hold approximately 40,000 clones, with around nine tenths observed a single time. This entry comes from a study of OX40 agonist ivuxolimab in advanced cancers. The material sequenced was CD4+ or CD8+ T cells sorted from blood, taken in a trial of the OX40 agonist ivuxolimab. The chain is built from TRBV7-3 and TRBJ1-2; tentative D call: TRBD1 (6 bases). The TCR originated in an adult with an advanced solid tumor such as melanoma, head and neck, liver or kidney cancer. CDR3 nucleotide sequence: TGTGCCAGCAGCCCAGGGGATTCCTCTTATGGCTACACCTTC. Encoded protein: CASSPGDSSYGYTF.